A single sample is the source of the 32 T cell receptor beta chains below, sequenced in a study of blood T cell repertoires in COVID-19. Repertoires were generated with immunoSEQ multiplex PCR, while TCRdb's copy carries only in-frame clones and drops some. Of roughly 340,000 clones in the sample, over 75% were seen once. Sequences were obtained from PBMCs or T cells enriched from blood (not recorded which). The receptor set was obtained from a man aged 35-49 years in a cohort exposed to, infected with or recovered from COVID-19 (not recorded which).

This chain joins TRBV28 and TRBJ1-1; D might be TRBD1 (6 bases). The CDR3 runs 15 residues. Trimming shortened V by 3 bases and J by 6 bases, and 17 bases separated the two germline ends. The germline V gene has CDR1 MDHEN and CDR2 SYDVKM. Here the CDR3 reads CASSFDRPRSAEAFF. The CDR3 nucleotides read TGTGCCAGCAGTTTCGACAGGCCCAGAAGCGCTGAAGCTTTCTTT.

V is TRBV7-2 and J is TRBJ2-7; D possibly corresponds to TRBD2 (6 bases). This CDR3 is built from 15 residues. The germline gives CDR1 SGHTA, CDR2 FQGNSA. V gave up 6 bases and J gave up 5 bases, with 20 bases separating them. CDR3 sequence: CASSPGREEVHEQYF. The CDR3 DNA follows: TGTGCCAGCAGTCCAGGGCGGGAAGAAGTCCACGAGCAGTACTTC.

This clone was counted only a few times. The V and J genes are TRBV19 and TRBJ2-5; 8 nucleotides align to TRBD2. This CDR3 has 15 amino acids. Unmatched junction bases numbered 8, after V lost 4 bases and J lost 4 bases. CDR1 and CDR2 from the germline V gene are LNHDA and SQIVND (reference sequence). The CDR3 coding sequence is TGTGCCAGTAGTACAATGGCGGGAGGAGGAGAGACCCAGTACTTC. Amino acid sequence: CASSTMAGGGETQYF.

CDR3 sequence (DNA): TGTGCCAGCAGACCGACAGGGGGCGAAACGACTGGGGCCAACGTCCTGACTTTC. This sequence encodes CASRPTGGETTGANVLTF. The rearrangement uses TRBV5-4 and TRBJ2-6, with 10 positions matching TRBD1. Unmatched junction bases numbered 10, after V lost 5 bases and J lost 2 bases. Looked up from germline, CDR1 is SGHNT and CDR2 is YYREEE (reference sequence). This CDR3 is 18 amino acids long.

The CDR3 nucleotides are TGTGCCACTTCGGACAGCACTTTCCGCTACACCTTC. Translated, it gives CATSDSTFRYTF. V gene TRBV24-1 combines with J gene TRBJ1-2, with D possibly being TRBD1 (6 bases). The CDR3 has 12 amino acids. Germline CDR1 is KGHDR and CDR2 is SFDVKD. Trimming took off 10 bases at V and 9 bases at J, with 17 bases between the two ends.

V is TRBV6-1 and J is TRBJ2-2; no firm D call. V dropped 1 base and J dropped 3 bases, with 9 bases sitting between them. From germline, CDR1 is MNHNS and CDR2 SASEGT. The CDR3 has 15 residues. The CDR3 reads CASSEGSFDTGELFF. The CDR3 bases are TGTGCCAGCAGTGAAGGGAGTTTCGACACCGGGGAGCTGTTTTTT.

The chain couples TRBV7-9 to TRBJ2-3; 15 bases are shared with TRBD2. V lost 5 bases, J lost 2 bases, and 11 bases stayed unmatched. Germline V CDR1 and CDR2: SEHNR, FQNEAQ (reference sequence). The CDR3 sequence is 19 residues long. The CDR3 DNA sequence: TGTGCCAGCAGCGCCGACCCGGGACTAGCGGGGGGAGACACAGATACGCAGTATTTT. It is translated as CASSADPGLAGGDTDTQYF.

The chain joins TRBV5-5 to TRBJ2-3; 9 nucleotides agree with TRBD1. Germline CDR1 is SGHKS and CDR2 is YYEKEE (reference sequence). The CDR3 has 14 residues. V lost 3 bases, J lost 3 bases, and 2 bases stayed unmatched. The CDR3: CASSYRGQTDTQYF. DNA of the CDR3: TGTGCCAGCAGCTACAGGGGGCAAACAGATACGCAGTATTTT.

CDR3: CASSLGFRETQYF. The CDR3 DNA sequence: TGTGCCAGCAGCTTAGGGTTCCGGGAGACCCAGTACTTC. The chain employs TRBV7-8 and TRBJ2-5; the D is unclear. The CDR3 runs 13 residues. Trimming stripped 1 base from V and 5 bases from J, with 8 bases between. The germline CDR1 and CDR2 sequences are SGHVS and FQNEAQ.

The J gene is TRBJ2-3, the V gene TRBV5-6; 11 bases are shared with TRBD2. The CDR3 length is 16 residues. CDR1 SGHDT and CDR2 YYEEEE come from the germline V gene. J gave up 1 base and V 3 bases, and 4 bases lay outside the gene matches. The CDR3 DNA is TGTGCCAGCAGCTCCGGGACTAGCGGACGCACAGATACGCAGTATTTT. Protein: CASSSGTSGRTDTQYF. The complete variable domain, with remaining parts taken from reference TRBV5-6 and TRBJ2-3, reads DAGVTQSPTHLIKTRGQQVTLRCSPKSGHDTVSWYQQALGQGPQFIFQYYEEEERQRGNFPDRFSGHQFPNYSSELNVNALLLGDSALYLCASSSGTSGRTDTQYFGPGTRLTVL.

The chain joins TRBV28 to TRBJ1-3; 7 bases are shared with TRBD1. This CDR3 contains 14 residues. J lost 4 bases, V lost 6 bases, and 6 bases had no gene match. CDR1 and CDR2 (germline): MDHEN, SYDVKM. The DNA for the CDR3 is TGTGCCAGCAGGTCGACAGGGTGGGGAAACACCATATATTTT. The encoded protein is CASRSTGWGNTIYF. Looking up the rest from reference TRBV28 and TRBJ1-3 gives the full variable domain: DVKVTQSSRYLVKRTGEKVFLECVQDMDHENMFWYRQDPGLGLRLIYFSYDVKMKEKGDIPEGYSVSREKKERFSLILESASTNQTSMYLCASRSTGWGNTIYFGEGSWLTVV.

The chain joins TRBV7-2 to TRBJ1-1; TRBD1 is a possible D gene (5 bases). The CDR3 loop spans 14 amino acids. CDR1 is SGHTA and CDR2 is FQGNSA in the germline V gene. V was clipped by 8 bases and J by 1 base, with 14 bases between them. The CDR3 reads CASCPWGRNTEAFF. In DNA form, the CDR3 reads TGTGCCAGCTGCCCTTGGGGCAGGAACACTGAAGCTTTCTTT.

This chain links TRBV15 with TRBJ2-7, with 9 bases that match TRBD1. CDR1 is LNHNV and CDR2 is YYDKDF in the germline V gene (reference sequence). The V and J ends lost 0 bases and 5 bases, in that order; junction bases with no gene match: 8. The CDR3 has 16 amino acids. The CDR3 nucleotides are TGTGCCACCAGCAGAGATTTGGGACAGGGTGTAAACGAGCAGTACTTC. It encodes CATSRDLGQGVNEQYF.

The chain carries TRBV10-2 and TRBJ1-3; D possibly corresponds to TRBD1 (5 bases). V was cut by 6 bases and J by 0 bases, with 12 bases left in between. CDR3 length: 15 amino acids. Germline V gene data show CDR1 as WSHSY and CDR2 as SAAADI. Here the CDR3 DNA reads TGCGCCAGCAGGTCCTTTGGGGCCTCTGGAAACACCATATATTTT. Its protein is CASRSFGASGNTIYF.

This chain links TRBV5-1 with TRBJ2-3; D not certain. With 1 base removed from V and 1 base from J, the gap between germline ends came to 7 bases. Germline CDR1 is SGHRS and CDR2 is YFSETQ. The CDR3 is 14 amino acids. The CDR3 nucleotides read TGCGCCAGCAGCTTGCGAAGCGGCACAGATACGCAGTATTTT. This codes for CASSLRSGTDTQYF.

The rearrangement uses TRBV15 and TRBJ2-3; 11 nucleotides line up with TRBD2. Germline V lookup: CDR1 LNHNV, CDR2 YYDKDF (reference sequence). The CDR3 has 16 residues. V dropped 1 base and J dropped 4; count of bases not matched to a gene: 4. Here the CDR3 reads CATSRVGSGRADTQYF. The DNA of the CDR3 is TGTGCCACCAGCAGAGTGGGTAGCGGGAGGGCAGATACGCAGTATTTT.

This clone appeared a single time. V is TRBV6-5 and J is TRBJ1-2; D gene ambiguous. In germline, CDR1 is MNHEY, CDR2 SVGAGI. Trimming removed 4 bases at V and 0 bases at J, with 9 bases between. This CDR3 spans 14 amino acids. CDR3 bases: TGTGCCAGCAGTTCTGCCAGTTCTAACTATGGCTACACCTTC. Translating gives CASSSASSNYGYTF.

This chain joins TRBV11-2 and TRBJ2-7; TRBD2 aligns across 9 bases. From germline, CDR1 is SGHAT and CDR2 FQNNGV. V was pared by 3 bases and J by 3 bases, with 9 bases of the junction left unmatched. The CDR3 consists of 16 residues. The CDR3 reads CASSFTVGLAGYEQYF. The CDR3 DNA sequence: TGTGCCAGCAGCTTTACAGTGGGACTAGCCGGCTACGAGCAGTACTTC. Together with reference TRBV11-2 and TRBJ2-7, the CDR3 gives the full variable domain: EAGVAQSPRYKIIEKRQSVAFWCNPISGHATLYWYQQILGQGPKLLIQFQNNGVVDDSQLPKDRFSAERLKGVDSTLKIQPAKLEDSAVYLCASSFTVGLAGYEQYFGPGTRLTVT.

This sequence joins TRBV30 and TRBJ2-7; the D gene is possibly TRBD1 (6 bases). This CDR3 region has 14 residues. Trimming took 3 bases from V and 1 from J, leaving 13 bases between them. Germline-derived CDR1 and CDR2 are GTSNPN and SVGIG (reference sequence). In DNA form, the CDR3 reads TGTGCCTGGAGGAGACAGGTATCATCCTACGAGCAGTACTTC. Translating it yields CAWRRQVSSYEQYF. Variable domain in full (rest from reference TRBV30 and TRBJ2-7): SQTIHQWPATLVQPVGSPLSLECTVEGTSNPNLYWYRQAAGRGLQLLFYSVGIGQISSEVPQNLSASRPQDRQFILSSKKLLLSDSGFYLCAWRRQVSSYEQYFGPGTRLTVT.

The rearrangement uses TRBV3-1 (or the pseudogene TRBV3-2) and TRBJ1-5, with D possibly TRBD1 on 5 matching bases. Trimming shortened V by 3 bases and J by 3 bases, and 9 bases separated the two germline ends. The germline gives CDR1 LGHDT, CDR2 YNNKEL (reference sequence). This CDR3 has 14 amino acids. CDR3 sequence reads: CASSQGPSNQPQHF. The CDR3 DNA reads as TGTGCCAGCAGCCAGGGGCCGTCCAATCAGCCCCAGCATTTT.

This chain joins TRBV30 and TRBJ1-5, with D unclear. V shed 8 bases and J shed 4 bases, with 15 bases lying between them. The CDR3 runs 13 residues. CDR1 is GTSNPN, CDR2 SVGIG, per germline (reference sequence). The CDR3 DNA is TGTGCCCTAGCGATTGCAGTTAATCAGCCCCAGCATTTT. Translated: CALAIAVNQPQHF.

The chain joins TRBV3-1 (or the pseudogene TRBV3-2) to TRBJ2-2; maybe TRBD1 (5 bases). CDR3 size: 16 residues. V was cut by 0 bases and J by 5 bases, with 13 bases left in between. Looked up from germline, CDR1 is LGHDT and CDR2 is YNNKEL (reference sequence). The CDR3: CASSQEFSRGTGELFF. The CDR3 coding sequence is TGTGCCAGCAGCCAAGAATTCTCAAGGGGTACCGGGGAGCTGTTTTTT.

The CDR3 nucleotides read TGTGCCTGGACGGAGAATGGAAACACCATATATTTT. The encoded protein is CAWTENGNTIYF. The V gene is TRBV30, the J gene TRBJ1-3; D ambiguous. The CDR3 is 12 amino acids. Germline loops: CDR1 GTSNPN, CDR2 SVGIG (reference sequence). Trimming removed 4 bases at V and 3 bases at J, with 7 bases between.

CDR3 sequence (DNA): TGTGCCAGCAGACCCGGGACAGGGTGGACTGAAGCTTTCTTT. Protein: CASRPGTGWTEAFF. The rearrangement uses TRBV28 and TRBJ1-1; 9 positions match TRBD1. J lost 5 bases, V lost 6 bases, and 7 bases had no gene match. This CDR3 spans 14 amino acids. Germline-derived CDR1 and CDR2 are MDHEN and SYDVKM. Looking up the rest from reference TRBV28 and TRBJ1-1 gives the full variable domain: DVKVTQSSRYLVKRTGEKVFLECVQDMDHENMFWYRQDPGLGLRLIYFSYDVKMKEKGDIPEGYSVSREKKERFSLILESASTNQTSMYLCASRPGTGWTEAFFGQGTRLTVV.

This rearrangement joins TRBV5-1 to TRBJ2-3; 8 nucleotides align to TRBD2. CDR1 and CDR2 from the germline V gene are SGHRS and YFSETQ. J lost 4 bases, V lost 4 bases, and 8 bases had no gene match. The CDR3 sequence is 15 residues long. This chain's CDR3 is CASSPGGGFPDTQYF. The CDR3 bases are TGCGCCAGCAGCCCCGGCGGGGGGTTCCCAGATACGCAGTATTTT.

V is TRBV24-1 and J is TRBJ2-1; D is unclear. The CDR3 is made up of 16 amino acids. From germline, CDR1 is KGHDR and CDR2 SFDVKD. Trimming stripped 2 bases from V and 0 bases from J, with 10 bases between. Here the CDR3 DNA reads TGTGCCACCAGTGATTCATCAGCGAGCTCCTACAATGAGCAGTTCTTC. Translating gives CATSDSSASSYNEQFF.

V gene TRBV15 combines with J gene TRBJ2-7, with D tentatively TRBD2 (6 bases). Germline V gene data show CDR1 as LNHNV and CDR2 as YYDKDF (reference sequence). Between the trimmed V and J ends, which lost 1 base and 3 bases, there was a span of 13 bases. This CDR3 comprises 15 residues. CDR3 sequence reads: CATSRAGRTNYEQYF. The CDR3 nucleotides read TGTGCCACCAGCAGAGCCGGCAGGACTAACTACGAGCAGTACTTC.

The CDR3 loop reads CASSLEGAGDTQYF. The CDR3 nucleotides are TGTGCCAGCAGTTTAGAGGGGGCGGGAGATACGCAGTATTTT. The chain recombines TRBV27 with TRBJ2-3, with 7 bases lining up with TRBD1. Germline lookup yields CDR1 MNHEY and CDR2 SMNVEV (reference sequence). The CDR3 has 14 residues. The junction had 4 bases not matched to a gene; V was cut back by 2 bases and J by 5 bases.

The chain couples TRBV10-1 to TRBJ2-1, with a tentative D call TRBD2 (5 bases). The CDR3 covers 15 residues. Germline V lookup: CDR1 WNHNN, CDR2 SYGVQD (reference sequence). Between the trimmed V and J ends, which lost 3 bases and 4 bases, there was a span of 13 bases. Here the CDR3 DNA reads TGCGCCAGCAGTGATGGGCAGGCGGGTTACAATGAGCAGTTCTTC. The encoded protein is CASSDGQAGYNEQFF.

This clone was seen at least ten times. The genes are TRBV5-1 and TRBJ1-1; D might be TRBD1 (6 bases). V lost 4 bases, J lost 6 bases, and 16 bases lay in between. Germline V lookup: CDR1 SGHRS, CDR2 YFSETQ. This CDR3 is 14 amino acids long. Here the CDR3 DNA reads TGCGCCAGCAGCACGGGGATCGAGGGGGCTGAAGCTTTCTTT. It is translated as CASSTGIEGAEAFF.

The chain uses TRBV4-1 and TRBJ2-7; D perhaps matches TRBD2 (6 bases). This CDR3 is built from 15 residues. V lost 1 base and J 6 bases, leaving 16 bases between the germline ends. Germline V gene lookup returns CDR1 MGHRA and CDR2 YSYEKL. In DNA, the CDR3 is TGCGCCAGCAGCCAAGCATCGGGAGCGGCGGTCGAGCAGTACTTC. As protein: CASSQASGAAVEQYF.

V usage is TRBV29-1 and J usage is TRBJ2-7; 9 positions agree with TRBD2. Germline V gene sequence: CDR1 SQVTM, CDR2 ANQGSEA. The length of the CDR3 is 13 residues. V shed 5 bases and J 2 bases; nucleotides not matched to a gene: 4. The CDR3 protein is CSVKSSGAYEQYF. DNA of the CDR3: TGCAGCGTTAAGTCTAGCGGGGCCTACGAGCAGTACTTC.